The rows below give T cell receptor beta chains drawn from one sample of a study of blood T cell repertoires in COVID-19. The protocol was immunoSEQ multiplex PCR, while the TCRdb copy is restricted to in-frame clones and leaves out a portion. This sample has some 300,000 clones, with nearly 90% found just once. Sequencing input: peripheral blood. These TCRs come from a woman in her 40s with COVID-19, enrolled during active disease. Each CDR3 is given with its conserved first and last residue. The D gene is left open where the match is weak. Clone size is given for some rows only: seen once, a few or many times, or a class if the clone is expanded.

v_gene,j_gene,d_gene,len,abundance,CDR3aa,CDR3nt
TRBV2,TRBJ2-1,TRBD2,16,.,CASSEGGLAGVREQFF,TGTGCCAGCAGTGAAGGTGGACTAGCGGGAGTCAGGGAGCAGTTCTTC
TRBV11-1,TRBJ1-1,.,14,once,CASSLGGWNTEAFF,TGTGCCAGCAGCTTAGGGGGCTGGAACACTGAAGCTTTCTTT
TRBV28,TRBJ2-7,.,15,once,CASSSETGWVHEQYF,TGTGCCAGCAGCTCAGAGACAGGTTGGGTCCACGAGCAGTACTTC
TRBV7-9,TRBJ2-3,.,13,.,CASSLWSPDTQYF,TGTGCCAGCAGCTTATGGAGCCCAGATACGCAGTATTTT
TRBV30,TRBJ2-1,.,14,few,CGMEAQNSYNEQFF,TGTGGCATGGAGGCCCAAAACTCCTACAATGAGCAGTTCTTC
TRBV6-5,TRBJ2-2,.,14,once,CASSQAPNTGELFF,TGTGCCAGCAGTCAGGCACCGAACACCGGGGAGCTGTTTTTT
TRBV21-1,TRBJ2-1,.,19,.,CASSNLTSGGGSSYNEQFF,TGTGCCAGCAGCAACCTGACTAGCGGGGGGGGGAGCTCCTACAATGAGCAGTTCTTC
TRBV7-2,TRBJ1-2,.,14,.,CASSPLFRAEGYTF,TGTGCCAGCAGCCCCCTGTTCAGGGCGGAAGGCTACACCTTC
TRBV5-5,TRBJ1-4,.,13,.,CASSSDSNEKLFF,TGTGCCAGCAGCTCGGACAGTAATGAAAAACTGTTTTTT
TRBV27,TRBJ1-1,TRBD1,15,.,CASSFLGQMNTEAFF,TGTGCCAGCAGTTTTTTGGGACAGATGAACACTGAAGCTTTCTTT
TRBV28,TRBJ2-3,.,14,.,CASDSQGRTDTQYF,TGTGCCAGCGATTCACAGGGCCGCACAGATACGCAGTATTTT
TRBV19,TRBJ1-1,.,14,few,CASSPRVQNTEAFF,TGTGCCAGTAGTCCCCGGGTACAGAACACTGAAGCTTTCTTT
TRBV28,TRBJ1-5,TRBD1,15,.,CASSFRDRGNQPQHF,TGTGCCAGCAGTTTCCGGGACAGGGGCAATCAGCCCCAGCATTTT
TRBV7-2,TRBJ1-5,.,14,.,CASSLEQGNQPQHF,TGTGCCAGCAGCTTAGAGCAGGGTAATCAGCCCCAGCATTTT
TRBV30,TRBJ1-1,TRBD1,15,.,CAWSGLQGMSTEAFF,TGTGCCTGGAGTGGTCTACAGGGGATGAGCACTGAAGCTTTCTTT
TRBV6-1,TRBJ2-2,.,15,.,CASSWGGAVSGELFF,TGTGCCAGCAGTTGGGGGGGGGCTGTTTCTGGGGAGCTGTTTTTT
TRBV28,TRBJ2-3,TRBD1,14,.,CASISGQGTDTQYF,TGTGCCAGCATTTCGGGACAGGGAACAGATACGCAGTATTTT
TRBV15,TRBJ1-4,TRBD1,14,.,CATSYTGGQEKLFF,TGTGCCACCAGCTACACAGGGGGTCAGGAAAAACTGTTTTTT
TRBV15,TRBJ2-1,.,15,.,CATSSRDRSLGEQFF,TGTGCCACCAGCAGTAGAGACAGATCCTTGGGTGAGCAGTTCTTC
TRBV2,TRBJ1-4,.,14,.,CASSESEGNEKLFF,TGTGCCAGCAGTGAATCGGAGGGAAATGAAAAACTGTTTTTT
TRBV19,TRBJ1-2,.,15,.,CASSLQGKGNYGYTF,TGTGCCAGTAGTCTCCAGGGGAAGGGTAACTATGGCTACACCTTC
TRBV28,TRBJ1-1,.,13,few,CASSDSLNTEAFF,TGTGCCAGCAGCGACAGTCTGAACACTGAAGCTTTCTTT
TRBV27,TRBJ2-7,TRBD2,13,.,CASSFGGIYEQYF,TGTGCCAGCAGTTTCGGGGGGATATACGAGCAGTACTTC
TRBV18,TRBJ1-1,.,15,.,CASSPGQGPNTEAFF,TGTGCCAGCTCACCGGGGCAGGGCCCGAACACTGAAGCTTTCTTT
TRBV5-1,TRBJ2-6,.,16,.,CASSLGSGTGANVLTF,TGCGCCAGCAGCTTGGGGTCGGGGACTGGGGCCAACGTCCTGACTTTC
TRBV15,TRBJ2-7,TRBD2,16,.,CATSRGLAGGRSEQYF,TGTGCCACCAGCAGAGGCCTAGCGGGAGGACGCTCCGAGCAGTACTTC
TRBV15,TRBJ2-7,TRBD1,15,.,CATSLRTGSAYEQYF,TGTGCCACCAGCCTTCGGACAGGTTCGGCCTACGAGCAGTACTTC
TRBV30,TRBJ2-2,.,14,.,CAWSSVLNTGELFF,TGTGCCTGGAGTTCCGTCCTCAACACCGGGGAGCTGTTTTTT
TRBV2,TRBJ2-1,.,16,.,CASSDFRGGGYNEQFF,.
TRBV6-4,TRBJ2-1,TRBD2,16,.,CASSAGSGGDYNEQFF,TGTGCCAGCAGTGCCGGGTCGGGGGGAGACTACAATGAGCAGTTCTTC
TRBV3-1/TRBV3-2,TRBJ1-1,.,13,.,CASSQDVSVEAFF,TGTGCCAGCAGCCAAGACGTGTCGGTTGAAGCTTTCTTT
TRBV6-5,TRBJ1-2,.,15,.,CASSPTIGEDYGYTF,TGTGCCAGCAGCCCAACGATCGGGGAGGACTATGGCTACACCTTC
TRBV29-1,TRBJ1-3,.,13,.,CSVALSSGNTIYF,TGCAGCGTTGCACTTAGCTCTGGAAACACCATATATTTT
TRBV28,TRBJ1-1,.,16,.,CASSFEVGRVNTEAFF,TGTGCCAGCAGTTTTGAAGTAGGCAGGGTGAACACTGAAGCTTTCTTT
TRBV4-1,TRBJ2-4,.,15,.,CASSQGTLQGNIQYF,TGCGCCAGCAGCCAAGGGACCCTACAGGGAAACATTCAGTACTTC
TRBV11-2,TRBJ1-2,.,15,.,CASSLEGRDPYGYTF,TGTGCCAGCAGCTTAGAGGGGAGAGACCCTTATGGCTACACCTTC
TRBV5-1,TRBJ2-5,TRBD2,16,.,CASSLAGLAGGETQYF,TGCGCCAGCAGCTTGGCCGGGCTAGCGGGTGGGGAGACCCAGTACTTC
TRBV3-1/TRBV3-2,TRBJ2-7,.,16,.,CASSQTPGRGMYEQYF,TGTGCCAGCAGTCAAACCCCAGGGAGGGGGATGTACGAGCAGTACTTC
TRBV6-5,TRBJ1-2,.,13,.,CASSHGEGPGYTF,TGTGCCAGCAGCCACGGGGAGGGTCCAGGCTACACCTTC
TRBV28,TRBJ1-1,.,16,.,CASSPGDFRTDTEAFF,TGTGCCAGCAGCCCCGGGGACTTCAGGACGGACACTGAAGCTTTCTTT
TRBV20-1,TRBJ1-6,TRBD1,15,once,CSASRQGPIYSPLHF,TGCAGTGCTAGTCGACAGGGTCCCATTTATTCACCCCTCCACTTT
TRBV29-1,TRBJ1-5,TRBD1,14,.,CSVSGQGDNQPQHF,TGCAGCGTTTCGGGACAGGGCGACAATCAGCCCCAGCATTTT
TRBV7-9,TRBJ2-3,TRBD2,17,.,CASTQPGTSGSTDTQYF,TGTGCCAGCACCCAGCCAGGGACTAGCGGGAGCACAGATACGCAGTATTTT
TRBV14,TRBJ1-1,.,15,.,CASSQLGGASTEAFF,TGTGCCAGCAGCCAACTGGGGGGGGCGAGCACTGAAGCTTTCTTT
TRBV5-1,TRBJ1-1,.,14,few,CASSLAGGGEEAFF,TGCGCCAGCAGCTTGGCCGGCGGGGGCGAGGAAGCTTTCTTT
TRBV11-2,TRBJ1-1,.,14,once,CASSPRGLYTEAFF,TGTGCCAGCAGTCCCAGGGGATTGTACACTGAAGCTTTCTTT
TRBV9,TRBJ2-2,TRBD2,19,.,CASSAKSVTSGPGTGELFF,TGTGCCAGCAGCGCCAAATCCGTGACTAGCGGGCCGGGCACCGGGGAGCTGTTTTTT
TRBV4-2,TRBJ1-4,TRBD1,16,.,CASSHQPGQGDEKLFF,TGTGCCAGCAGCCATCAACCGGGACAGGGAGATGAAAAACTGTTTTTT
TRBV24-1,TRBJ1-2,TRBD1,13,.,CATSDVRTGGYTF,TGTGCCACCAGTGACGTTAGGACAGGGGGGTACACCTTC
TRBV9,TRBJ1-2,TRBD1,14,.,CASSPGQGVIGYTF,TGTGCCAGCAGCCCCGGACAGGGGGTAATAGGCTACACCTTC
TRBV5-4,TRBJ1-1,TRBD1,15,.,CASSDDRVGWAEAFF,TGTGCCAGCAGCGATGACAGGGTAGGATGGGCTGAAGCTTTCTTT
TRBV19,TRBJ1-6,TRBD1,14,.,CASSATGRNSPLHF,TGTGCCAGTAGTGCGACAGGGCGGAATTCACCCCTCCACTTT
TRBV9,TRBJ2-7,TRBD1,14,once,CASSPPGTVYEQYF,TGTGCCAGCAGCCCCCCCGGGACAGTCTACGAGCAGTACTTC
TRBV6-1,TRBJ1-5,TRBD1,16,.,CASSETQGGQSQPQHF,TGTGCCAGCAGTGAAACCCAGGGGGGACAAAGTCAGCCCCAGCATTTT
TRBV11-2,TRBJ2-5,.,16,.,CASSSLRRGYQETQYF,TGTGCCAGCAGCTCCCTTAGGAGGGGTTATCAAGAGACCCAGTACTTC